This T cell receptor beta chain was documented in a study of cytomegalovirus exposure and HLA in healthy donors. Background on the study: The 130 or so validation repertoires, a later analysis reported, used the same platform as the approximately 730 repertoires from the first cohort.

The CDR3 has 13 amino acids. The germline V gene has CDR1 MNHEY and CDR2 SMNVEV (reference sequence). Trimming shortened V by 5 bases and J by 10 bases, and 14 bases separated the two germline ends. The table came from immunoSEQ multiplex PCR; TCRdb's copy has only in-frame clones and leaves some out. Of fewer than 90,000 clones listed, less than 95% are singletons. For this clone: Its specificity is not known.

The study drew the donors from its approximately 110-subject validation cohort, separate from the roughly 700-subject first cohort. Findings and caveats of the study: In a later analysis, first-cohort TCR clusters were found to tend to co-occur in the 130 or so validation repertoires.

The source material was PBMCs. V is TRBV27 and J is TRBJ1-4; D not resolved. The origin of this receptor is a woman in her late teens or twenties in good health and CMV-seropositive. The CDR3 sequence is CASSTHYLRKLFF. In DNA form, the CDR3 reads TGTGCCAGCAGTACCCATTACTTAAGAAAACTGTTTTTT.